This entry concerns a single T cell receptor beta chain. Antigen specificity is unknown. The record originates from a study of blood T cells in healthy people across ages. Study information: Roughly one uniquely barcoded beta molecule per two T cells was captured.

CDR3 length: 17 amino acids. V lost 3 bases and J lost 3; bases outside the gene matches: 13. CDR1 is SGHRS and CDR2 is YFSETQ in the germline V gene. Together with a sample-barcoded 5' primer, a J-beta primer mix was included in a second PCR lasting about 7 to 11 cycles. TCRdb ran MiXCR on the 5' RACE reads and lists one entry per CDR3 protein. Altogether 1.5 million to 2 million distinct CDR3 sequences are present, around 48% being singletons, with the ten largest covering around 2.1%. Overall study findings and caveats: Changes seen in expanded clonotypes were possibly confounded by donor CMV status left unknown. Considered underestimates were the diversity estimates obtained from one million T cells.

The sequenced sample consisted of blood. This TCR was recovered from a woman aged 40-49 years in good health. V is TRBV5-1 and J is TRBJ1-2, with 8 positions matching TRBD1. The CDR3 protein is CASSSGTGRLSDYGYTF. Here the CDR3 DNA reads TGCGCCAGCAGCTCTGGGACAGGAAGGCTTTCGGACTATGGCTACACCTTC. The whole variable domain, remainder taken from reference TRBV5-1 and TRBJ1-2, is KAGVTQTPRYLIKTRGQQVTLSCSPISGHRSVSWYQQTPGQGLQFLFEYFSETQRNKGNFPGRFSGRQFSNSRSEMNVSTLELGDSALYLCASSSGTGRLSDYGYTFGSGTRLTVV.